The clone carrying this T cell receptor (beta chain) came up a few times. As yet, its antigen is unknown. The data were obtained in a study of post-analysis software for immune sequencing data. Study-level findings and limits: Patients showed TRBV5-6, TRBV5-1 and TRBV20-1 among several TRBV segments more frequent than in controls.

Incorporated into the TCR beta cDNA libraries were unique molecular identifiers, which served to reduce PCR and sequencing biases. Each CDR3 protein is one row after TCRdb ran MiXCR on the PCR reads. The sample holds 400,000 to 500,000 distinct CDR3 sequences; 30% to 45% are singletons and the top ten take approximately 7.7%. Germline loops: CDR1 SGHTS, CDR2 YDEGEE. The CDR3 contains 14 residues. V dropped 2 bases and J dropped 6 bases, with 13 bases sitting between them. This TCR came from a girl aged 2 to 10 with multiple sclerosis. The chain uses TRBV5-8 and TRBJ2-3; D not certain. What was sequenced was blood. The CDR3 protein is CASSFDSVRDTQYF. In DNA form, the CDR3 reads TGTGCCAGCAGCTTCGACTCGGTTCGGGATACGCAGTATTTT. Variable domain in full (rest from reference TRBV5-8 and TRBJ2-3): EAGVTQSPTHLIKTRGQQATLRCSPISGHTSVYWYQQALGLGLQFLLWYDEGEERNRGNFPPRFSGRQFPNYSSELNVNALELEDSALYLCASSFDSVRDTQYFGPGTRLTVL.